This T cell receptor (beta chain) was observed in a study of CD8 T cells in ankylosing spondylitis. Germline CDR1 is DFQATT and CDR2 is SNEGSKA (reference sequence). The CDR3 runs 18 residues. V lost 2 bases to trimming and J lost 1 base; unmatched junction nucleotides: 11. Molecular-barcoded quantitative 5'-RACE produced these TCR beta libraries. TCRdb independently ran MiXCR on the 5' RACE reads; one entry per CDR3 protein. The data show approximately 300,000 distinct CDR3 sequences, with less than 25% seen just once and roughly 3.6% held by the top ten. The chain couples TRBV20-1 to TRBJ1-6; 7 bases align to TRBD1. The clonotype comes from a female donor with ankylosing spondylitis or in good health (not recorded which). The sample comprised blood, either unsorted or a sorted T cell fraction (not recorded which). CDR3 coding DNA: TGCAGTGCTAGACCCCTCGGGGAGGGACAGTCCTATAATTCACCCCTCCACTTT. This encodes CSARPLGEGQSYNSPLHF.